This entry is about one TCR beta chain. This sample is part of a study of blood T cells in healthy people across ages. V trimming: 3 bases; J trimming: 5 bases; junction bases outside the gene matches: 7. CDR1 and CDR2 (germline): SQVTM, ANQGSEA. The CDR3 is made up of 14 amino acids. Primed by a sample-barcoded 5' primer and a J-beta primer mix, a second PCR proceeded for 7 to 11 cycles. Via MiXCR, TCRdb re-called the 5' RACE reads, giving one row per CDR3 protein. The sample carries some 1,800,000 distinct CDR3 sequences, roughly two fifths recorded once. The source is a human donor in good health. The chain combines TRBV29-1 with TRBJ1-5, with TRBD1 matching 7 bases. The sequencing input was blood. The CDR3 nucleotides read TGCAGCGTTGAGGGTACAGGGGACGATCAGCCCCAGCATTTT. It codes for CSVEGTGDDQPQHF.